These 19 T cell receptor beta chains share one sample of origin, sequenced in a study of shared clonotypes between healthy human individuals. CD8 cells regarded as naive lacked CD45RO, were positively chosen for CCR7, and omitted terminally differentiated effector memory CD45RA+ cells. TCRdb keeps only in-frame clones here, not all; method: immunoSEQ multiplex PCR. This sample yields 600,000 or so clones, of which about 98% are seen a single time; 0.3% belongs to the top ten. Source material: naive CD8+ T cells sorted from blood. The receptor set was obtained from a man under 40 in good health.

This chain links TRBV7-9 with TRBJ2-1; 11 bases align to TRBD2. The CDR3 length is 17 residues. Germline V gene lookup returns CDR1 SEHNR and CDR2 FQNEAQ (reference sequence). Trimming cost V 4 bases and J 4 bases; bases outside gene matches: 9. CDR3 sequence reads: CASSSLLAGEGYNEQFF. The CDR3 coding sequence is TGTGCCAGCAGCTCTTTACTAGCGGGAGAGGGTTACAATGAGCAGTTCTTC. Looking up the rest from reference TRBV7-9 and TRBJ2-1 gives the full variable domain: DTGVSQNPRHKITKRGQNVTFRCDPISEHNRLYWYRQTLGQGPEFLTYFQNEAQLEKSRLLSDRFSAERPKGSFSTLEIQRTEQGDSAMYLCASSSLLAGEGYNEQFFGPGTRLTVL.

The chain employs TRBV2 and TRBJ2-1, with TRBD2 matching over 9 bases. The ends lost 10 bases at V and 8 bases at J; junction bases unmatched: 15. CDR3 length: 15 amino acids. The germline gives CDR1 SNHLY, CDR2 FYNNEI. The CDR3 DNA reads TGTGCCATACAAACCGGGGCTAGCGGGAACTATGAGCAGTTCTTC. Its translation is CAIQTGASGNYEQFF.

V is TRBV5-8 and J is TRBJ2-7; perhaps D is TRBD1 or TRBD2 (5 bases each). There are 14 residues in the CDR3. The germline gives CDR1 SGHTS, CDR2 YDEGEE. V lost 0 bases to trimming and J lost 3 bases, with 10 bases between them. DNA of the CDR3: TGTGCCAGCAGCTTGGGGGACGAGGTCTACGAGCAGTACTTC. This translates into CASSLGDEVYEQYF. The complete variable domain, with remaining parts taken from reference TRBV5-8 and TRBJ2-7, reads EAGVTQSPTHLIKTRGQQATLRCSPISGHTSVYWYQQALGLGLQFLLWYDEGEERNRGNFPPRFSGRQFPNYSSELNVNALELEDSALYLCASSLGDEVYEQYFGPGTRLTVT.

On this clone itself: Other DNA sequences in the same sample also yield this CDR3. The CDR3 DNA reads TGTGCCAGCAGCTCAAGGGCAGATACGCAGTATTTT. Residues: CASSSRADTQYF. The gene calls are TRBV11-3 and TRBJ2-3; D gene unclear. Germline CDR1 SGHNT, CDR2 YENEEA. V was pared by 4 bases and J by 4 bases, with 6 bases between. This CDR3 contains 12 residues. The full variable domain, its missing parts supplied by reference TRBV11-3 and TRBJ2-3, is EAGVVQSPRYKIIEKKQPVAFWCNPISGHNTLYWYLQNLGQGPELLIRYENEEAVDDSQLPKDRFSAERLKGVDSTLKIQPAELGDSAVYLCASSSRADTQYFGPGTRLTVL.

DNA for the CDR3: TGTGCCAGTAGTAACCCAGAGGCCTACGAGCAGTACTTC. This gives the protein CASSNPEAYEQYF. This chain joins TRBV19 and TRBJ2-7; D not resolved. The germline CDR1 and CDR2 sequences are LNHDA and SQIVND (reference sequence). This CDR3 contains 13 residues. Trimming pared 4 bases from V and 2 bases from J, leaving 9 bases between.

The rearrangement links TRBV5-5 to TRBJ2-1, with a weak D call TRBD2 (5 bases). V lost 1 base to trimming and J lost 4 bases, with 12 bases between them. Per the germline V gene, CDR1 is SGHKS and CDR2 is YYEKEE (reference sequence). The CDR3 covers 15 residues. The CDR3, as DNA: TGTGCCAGCAGCTTGAGGGAGCCTTTTTACAATGAGCAGTTCTTC. Its protein product is CASSLREPFYNEQFF.

This clone appeared once. This rearrangement joins TRBV28 to TRBJ2-7; 9 nucleotides match TRBD2. Trimming removed 5 bases from V and 0 bases from J; junction bases left unmatched: 5. Germline values: CDR1 MDHEN, CDR2 SYDVKM. The CDR3 is 15 residues long. CDR3 nucleotide sequence: TGTGCCAGCAGTCCTGGACTAGCGTACTCCTACGAGCAGTACTTC. This translates into CASSPGLAYSYEQYF.

The V call is TRBV27, the J call TRBJ2-7, with TRBD1 matching 9 bases. CDR1 is MNHEY and CDR2 is SMNVEV in the germline V gene (reference sequence). This CDR3 comprises 15 residues. The ends lost 2 bases at V and 3 bases at J; junction bases unmatched: 5. The CDR3 DNA sequence: TGTGCCAGCAGTTTAGCGGACAGGGGTTTCTACGAGCAGTACTTC. Amino acid sequence: CASSLADRGFYEQYF.

The chain is built from TRBV27 and TRBJ2-2; 9 nucleotides line up with TRBD1. V lost 6 bases, J lost 4 bases, and 3 bases stayed unmatched. The CDR3 covers 14 residues. Per germline, CDR1 MNHEY and CDR2 SMNVEV (reference sequence). The chain's CDR3 is CASSPTGGTGELFF. The CDR3 DNA follows: TGTGCCAGCAGCCCGACAGGGGGCACCGGGGAGCTGTTTTTT.

The chain joins TRBV13 to TRBJ2-3, with D perhaps TRBD2 (6 bases). This CDR3 comprises 15 residues. Germline V gene data show CDR1 as PRHDT and CDR2 as FYEKMQ (reference sequence). The V end lost 3 bases, the J end lost 0 bases, and 10 bases lay between the germline ends. CDR3 sequence reads: CASSFSGASTDTQYF. The CDR3 DNA reads TGTGCCAGCAGCTTTAGCGGAGCTAGCACAGATACGCAGTATTTT.

Remarks on this clone: Sequence at one end of the junction differs from germline and may be a read error. The V call is TRBV7-7, the J call TRBJ2-3; 14 bases align to TRBD2. The CDR3 contains 18 residues. Germline CDR1 SSHAT, CDR2 FNYEAQ (reference sequence). The CDR3: CASSSGTSGSVVMDTQYF. CDR3 bases: TGTGCTAGCAGCTCCGGGACTAGCGGGAGTGTTGTTATGGATACGCAGTATTTT. Drawing the rest from reference TRBV7-7 and TRBJ2-3, the complete variable domain is GAGVSQSPRYKVTKRGQDVTLRCDPISSHATLYWYQQALGQGPEFLTYFNYEAQPDKSGLPSDRFSAERPEGSISTLTIQRTEQRDSAMYRCASSSGTSGSVVMDTQYFGPGTRLTVL.

The gene calls are TRBV10-1 and TRBJ2-3, with D maybe TRBD2 (5 bases). Germline V CDR1 and CDR2: WNHNN, SYGVQD (reference sequence). The CDR3 loop spans 16 amino acids. V was shortened by 6 bases and J by 5 bases, with 21 bases between the two germline ends. DNA of the CDR3: TGCGCCAGCAGCTTCGGACTCGACCCTCCGGTAGATACGCAGTATTTT. Its translation: CASSFGLDPPVDTQYF.

The chain has TRBV7-9 and TRBJ2-2; 9 positions agree with TRBD1. Trimming removed 4 bases from V and 1 base from J; junction bases left unmatched: 7. CDR1 SEHNR and CDR2 FQNEAQ come from the germline V gene (reference sequence). CDR3 size: 17 residues. The CDR3 is CASSYQPGQGNTGELFF. The CDR3 DNA reads as TGTGCCAGCAGCTACCAACCGGGACAGGGGAACACCGGGGAGCTGTTTTTT.

This clone is a singleton in its sample. This chain connects TRBV15 to TRBJ2-7, with TRBD2 as a possible D gene (6 bases). The CDR3 is made up of 16 amino acids. CDR1 LNHNV and CDR2 YYDKDF come from the germline V gene (reference sequence). Trimming stripped 0 bases from V and 0 bases from J, with 12 bases between. The CDR3 DNA follows: TGTGCCACCAGCAGAGACGGGACTCTCAGCTCCTACGAGCAGTACTTC. It encodes CATSRDGTLSSYEQYF.

This clone is a singleton in its sample. The chain has TRBV25-1 and TRBJ2-7, with D possibly matching TRBD2 (5 bases). The germline V gene has CDR1 MGHDK and CDR2 SYGVNS. The CDR3 consists of 16 residues. V shed 3 bases and J shed 3 bases, with 18 bases lying between them. CDR3 nucleotides: TGTGCCAGCAGTGATATTGGGCTAGCAGCTCGCTACGAGCAGTACTTC. Its protein product is CASSDIGLAARYEQYF.

The chain combines TRBV4-1 with TRBJ2-7; 10 nucleotides align to TRBD2. The V gene end was trimmed by 0 bases and the J gene end by 6 bases; junction bases not matched to a gene: 8. The CDR3 is 16 residues long. Germline V gene data show CDR1 as MGHRA and CDR2 as YSYEKL. The CDR3 DNA sequence: TGCGCCAGCAGCCAAGATGACAGCGGGAGGGCCGTCGAGCAGTACTTC. Protein sequence: CASSQDDSGRAVEQYF.

This clone was found once. Here the CDR3 reads CSVPTAGSLGTQYF. Written as DNA, the CDR3 is TGCAGCGTCCCCACAGCGGGATCGTTAGGGACCCAGTACTTC. The chain couples TRBV29-1 to TRBJ2-5, with 7 bases fitting TRBD2. This CDR3 has 14 residues. Germline V CDR1 and CDR2: SQVTM, ANQGSEA. The ends lost 6 bases at V and 7 bases at J; junction bases unmatched: 14.

In its sample, this clone was seen once. One junction end disagrees with the germline gene, perhaps due to a read error. The chain has TRBV11-2 and TRBJ2-7; perhaps TRBD2 as D (5 bases). Looked up from germline, CDR1 is SGHAT and CDR2 is FQNNGV. The CDR3 has 15 amino acids. CDR3 in DNA: TGTGCCAGCAACTTACTCGGCGGGCCTGCCTACGAGCAGTACTTC. It codes for CASNLLGGPAYEQYF.

The rearrangement uses TRBV7-2 and TRBJ2-7, with 12 bases aligning to TRBD2. In germline, CDR1 is SGHTA, CDR2 FQGNSA. This CDR3 contains 16 residues. V lost 6 bases, J lost 5 bases, and 11 bases stayed unmatched. In nucleotides, the CDR3 is TGTGCCAGCAGTCAAACTAGCGGGGGGACATTCGACGAGCAGTACTTC. Amino acids: CASSQTSGGTFDEQYF.